These 6 T cell receptor beta chains were all obtained from the same sample, sequenced in a study of shared clonotypes between healthy human individuals (dated by TCRdb to 2020 to 2021). Libraries came from the immunoSEQ multiplex PCR assay. Imported from immuneACCESS, the table was reduced by TCRdb to in-frame sequences with V and J called. These copies leave out some clones; in studies compared against another copy, an unresolved V gene accounts for under half, and the cause of the remainder is not known. The sample table lists more than 2,000,000 clones, about 92% of them with a count of one. About 0.13% of the sample belongs to the ten largest clones. Sequenced sample: naive CD4+ T cells sorted from blood. This sample's cell subset or site label indicates: CD45RA+ positively selected. All receptors derive from a man younger than 30 in good health.

This clone has only one observation. This chain's CDR3 is CASTIDRGKNGYTF. The CDR3 coding sequence is TGTGCCAGCACCATAGACAGGGGGAAGAATGGCTACACCTTC. J is TRBJ1-2 and V is TRBV6-5; 9 nucleotides align to TRBD1. The germline gives CDR1 MNHEY, CDR2 SVGAGI. J was trimmed by 6 bases and V by 7 bases; bases with no gene match: 9. CDR3 length: 14 amino acids.

The rearrangement uses TRBV5-1 and TRBJ2-1; D is unclear. The V end lost 1 base, the J end lost 5 bases, and 19 bases lay between the germline ends. Germline CDR1 is SGHRS and CDR2 is YFSETQ. This CDR3 has 17 amino acids. The CDR3 loop reads CASSLSNLLVSNNEQFF. CDR3 DNA: TGCGCCAGCAGCTTGTCTAATCTCCTAGTCTCTAACAATGAGCAGTTCTTC.

This clone showed up just once. J is TRBJ2-3 and V is TRBV5-1; the match to TRBD2 covers 10 bases. CDR3 length: 13 amino acids. In germline, CDR1 is SGHRS, CDR2 YFSETQ. The V segment lost 4 bases and the J segment 9 bases; nucleotides outside the gene matches: 5. CDR3 sequence (DNA): TGCGCCAGCAGCCCCGAGACTAGCGGGACGCAGTATTTT. Protein sequence: CASSPETSGTQYF.

V gene TRBV25-1 combines with J gene TRBJ1-6, with unresolved D. Germline CDR1 MGHDK, CDR2 SYGVNS. The length of the CDR3 is 15 residues. V lost 4 bases, J lost 0 bases, and 7 bases lay in between. The CDR3 DNA sequence: TGTGCCAGCAGTGGTTGGAGCTCCTATAATTCACCCCTCCACTTT. Its translation: CASSGWSSYNSPLHF.

In this sample, this clone turned up a few times. One end of the junction does not line up with germline, which may come from a read error. V and J are TRBV18 and TRBJ1-1; D gene uncertain. The CDR3 sequence is 15 residues long. Looked up from germline, CDR1 is KGHSH and CDR2 is LQKENI. CDR3 nucleotide sequence: TGTGCCAGCTCGCCACCCCCACGGATGAACACTGAAGCTTTCTTT. It specifies CASSPPPRMNTEAFF.

CDR3 nucleotides: TGTGCCATCATGCCGGGACAGGGCCCCAACGAGCAGTACTTC. This translates into CAIMPGQGPNEQYF. J is TRBJ2-7 and V is TRBV10-3, with 9 nucleotides matching TRBD1. The V gene's germline CDR1 is ENHRY and CDR2 SYGVKD. The CDR3 has 14 residues. The ends lost 7 bases at V and 5 bases at J; junction bases unmatched: 9.